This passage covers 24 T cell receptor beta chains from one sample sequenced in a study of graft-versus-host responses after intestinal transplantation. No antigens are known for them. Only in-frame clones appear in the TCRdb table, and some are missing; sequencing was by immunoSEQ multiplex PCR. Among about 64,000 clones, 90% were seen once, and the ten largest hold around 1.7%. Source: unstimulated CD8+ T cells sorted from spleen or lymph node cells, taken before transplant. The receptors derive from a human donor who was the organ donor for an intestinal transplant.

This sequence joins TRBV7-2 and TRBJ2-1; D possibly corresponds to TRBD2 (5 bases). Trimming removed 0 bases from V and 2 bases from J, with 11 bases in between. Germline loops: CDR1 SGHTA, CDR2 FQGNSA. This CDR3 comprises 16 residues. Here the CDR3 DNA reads TGTGCCAGCAGCTTAGCGGGAGCCCCCCCCTACAATGAGCAGTTCTTC. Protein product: CASSLAGAPPYNEQFF.

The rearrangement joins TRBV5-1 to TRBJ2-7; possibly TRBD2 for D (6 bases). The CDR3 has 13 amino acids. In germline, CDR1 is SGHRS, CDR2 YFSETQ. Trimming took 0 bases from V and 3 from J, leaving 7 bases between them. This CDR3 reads CASSLGRDYEQYF. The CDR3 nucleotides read TGCGCCAGCAGCTTGGGGAGGGACTACGAGCAGTACTTC.

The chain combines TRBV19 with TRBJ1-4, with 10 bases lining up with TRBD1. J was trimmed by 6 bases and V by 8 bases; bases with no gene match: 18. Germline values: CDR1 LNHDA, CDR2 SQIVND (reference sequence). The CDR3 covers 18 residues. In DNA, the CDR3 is TGTGCCAGTTCCACCTCCCGACAGGGGGCACTGAAGGATGAAAAACTGTTTTTT. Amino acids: CASSTSRQGALKDEKLFF.

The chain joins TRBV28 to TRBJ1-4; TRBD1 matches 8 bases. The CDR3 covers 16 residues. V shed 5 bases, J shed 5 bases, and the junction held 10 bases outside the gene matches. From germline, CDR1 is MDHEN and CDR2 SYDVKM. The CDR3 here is CASSTQGAADNEKLFF. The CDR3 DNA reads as TGTGCCAGCAGTACCCAGGGGGCGGCGGACAATGAAAAACTGTTTTTT.

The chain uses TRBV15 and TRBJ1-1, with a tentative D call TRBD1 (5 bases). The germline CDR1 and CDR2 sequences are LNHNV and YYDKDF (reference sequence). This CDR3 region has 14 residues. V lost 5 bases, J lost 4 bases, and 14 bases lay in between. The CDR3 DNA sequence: TGTGCCACCAGCCCTACTAGCGGGGGCACTGAAGCTTTCTTT. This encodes CATSPTSGGTEAFF. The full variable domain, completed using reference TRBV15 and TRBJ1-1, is DAMVIQNPRYQVTQFGKPVTLSCSQTLNHNVMYWYQQKSSQAPKLLFHYYDKDFNNEADTPDNFQSRRPNTSFCFLDIRSPGLGDTAMYLCATSPTSGGTEAFFGQGTRLTVV.

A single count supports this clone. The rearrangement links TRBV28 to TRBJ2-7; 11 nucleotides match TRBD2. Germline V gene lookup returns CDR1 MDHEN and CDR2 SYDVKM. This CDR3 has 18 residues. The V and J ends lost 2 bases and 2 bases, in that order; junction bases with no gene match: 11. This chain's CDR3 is CASSLPGTSGSSTYEQYF. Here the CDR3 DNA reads TGTGCCAGCAGTTTACCCGGGACTAGCGGAAGCTCGACCTACGAGCAGTACTTC.

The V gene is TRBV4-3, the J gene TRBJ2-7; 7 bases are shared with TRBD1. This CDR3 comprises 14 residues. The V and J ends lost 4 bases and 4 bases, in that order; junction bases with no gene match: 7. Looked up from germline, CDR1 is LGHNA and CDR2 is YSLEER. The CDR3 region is CASSPGGQYYEQYF. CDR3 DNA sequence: TGCGCCAGCAGCCCAGGGGGACAGTATTACGAGCAGTACTTC.

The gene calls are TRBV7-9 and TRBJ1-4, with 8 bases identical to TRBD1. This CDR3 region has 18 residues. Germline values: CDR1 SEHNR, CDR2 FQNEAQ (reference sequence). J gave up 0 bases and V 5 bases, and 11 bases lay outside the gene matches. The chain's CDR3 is CASSLYGQGPATNEKLFF. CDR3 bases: TGTGCCAGCAGCCTCTACGGACAGGGACCTGCAACTAATGAAAAACTGTTTTTT.

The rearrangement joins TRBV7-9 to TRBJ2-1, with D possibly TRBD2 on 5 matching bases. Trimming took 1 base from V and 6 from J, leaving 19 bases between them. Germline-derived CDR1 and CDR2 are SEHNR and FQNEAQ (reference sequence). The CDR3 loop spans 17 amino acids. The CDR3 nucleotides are TGTGCCAGCAGCTTAGTTTTCGGGGAATTGGGAAGCAATGAGCAGTTCTTC. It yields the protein CASSLVFGELGSNEQFF.

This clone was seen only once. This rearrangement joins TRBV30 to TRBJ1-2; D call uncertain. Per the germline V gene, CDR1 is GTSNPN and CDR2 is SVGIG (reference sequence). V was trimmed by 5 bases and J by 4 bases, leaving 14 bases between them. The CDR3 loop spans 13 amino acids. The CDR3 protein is CAWEETGSYGYTF. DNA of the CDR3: TGTGCCTGGGAAGAAACCGGGTCCTATGGCTACACCTTC.

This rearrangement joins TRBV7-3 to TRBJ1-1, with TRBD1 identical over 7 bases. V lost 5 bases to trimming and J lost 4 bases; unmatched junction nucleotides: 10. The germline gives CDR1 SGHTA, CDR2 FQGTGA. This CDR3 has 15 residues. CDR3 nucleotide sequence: TGTGCCAGCAGCGCCTCAACAGGGGTAGGCACTGAAGCTTTCTTT. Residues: CASSASTGVGTEAFF.

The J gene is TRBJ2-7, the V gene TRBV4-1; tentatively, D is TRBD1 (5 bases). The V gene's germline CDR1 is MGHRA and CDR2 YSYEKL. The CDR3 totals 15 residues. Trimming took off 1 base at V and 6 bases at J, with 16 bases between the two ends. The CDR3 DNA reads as TGCGCCAGCAGCCAAGTTAGAGACAGCGTTCGCGAGCAGTACTTC. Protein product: CASSQVRDSVREQYF.

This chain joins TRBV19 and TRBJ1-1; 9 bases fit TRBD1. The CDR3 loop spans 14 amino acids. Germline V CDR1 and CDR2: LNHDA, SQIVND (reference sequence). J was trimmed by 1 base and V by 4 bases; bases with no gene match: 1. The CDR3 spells CASSTGQGNTEAFF. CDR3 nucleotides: TGTGCCAGTAGTACGGGACAGGGGAACACTGAAGCTTTCTTT.

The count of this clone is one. CDR3 region: CASSVTGGEQYF. The DNA of the CDR3 is TGTGCCAGCAGTGTGACAGGGGGCGAGCAGTACTTC. V and J are TRBV7-3 and TRBJ2-7; 9 nucleotides align to TRBD1. Germline V gives CDR1 SGHTA, CDR2 FQGTGA. The CDR3 is 12 residues long. V trimming: 6 bases; J trimming: 6 bases; junction bases outside the gene matches: 3.

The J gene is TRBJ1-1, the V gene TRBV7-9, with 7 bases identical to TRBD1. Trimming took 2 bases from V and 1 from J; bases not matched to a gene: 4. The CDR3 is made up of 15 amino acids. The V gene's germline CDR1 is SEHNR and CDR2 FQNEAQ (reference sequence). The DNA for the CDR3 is TGTGCCAGCAGCTTACCGGGACAGCAGAACACTGAAGCTTTCTTT. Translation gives CASSLPGQQNTEAFF.

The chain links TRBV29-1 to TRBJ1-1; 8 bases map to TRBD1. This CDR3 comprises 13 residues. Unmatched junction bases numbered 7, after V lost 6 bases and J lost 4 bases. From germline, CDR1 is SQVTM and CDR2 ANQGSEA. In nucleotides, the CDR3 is TGCAGCGTCCTCGGACAGGGAGGCACTGAAGCTTTCTTT. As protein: CSVLGQGGTEAFF.

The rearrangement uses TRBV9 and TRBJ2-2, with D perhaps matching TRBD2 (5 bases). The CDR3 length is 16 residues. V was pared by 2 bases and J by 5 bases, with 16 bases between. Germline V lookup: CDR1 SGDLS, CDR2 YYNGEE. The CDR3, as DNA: TGTGCCAGCAGCGTCGGCCAGGAGCCGGGGACCGGGGAGCTGTTTTTT. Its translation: CASSVGQEPGTGELFF.

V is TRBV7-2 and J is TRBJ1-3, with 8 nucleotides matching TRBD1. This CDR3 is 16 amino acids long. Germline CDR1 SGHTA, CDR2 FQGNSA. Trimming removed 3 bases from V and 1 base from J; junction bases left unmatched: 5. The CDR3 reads CASSFSGGASGNTIYF. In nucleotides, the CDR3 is TGTGCCAGCAGCTTCTCAGGGGGCGCATCTGGAAACACCATATATTTT.

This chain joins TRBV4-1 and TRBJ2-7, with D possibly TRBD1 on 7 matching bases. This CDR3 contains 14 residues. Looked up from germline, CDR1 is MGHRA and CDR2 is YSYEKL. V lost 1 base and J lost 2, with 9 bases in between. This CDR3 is CASSQGRGAYEQYF. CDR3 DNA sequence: TGCGCCAGCAGCCAAGGCAGGGGGGCCTACGAGCAGTACTTC.

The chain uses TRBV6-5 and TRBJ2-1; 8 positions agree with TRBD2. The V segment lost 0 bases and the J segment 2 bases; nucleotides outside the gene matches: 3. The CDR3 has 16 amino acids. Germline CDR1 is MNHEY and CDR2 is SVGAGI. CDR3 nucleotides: TGTGCCAGCAGTTACTCTCGACTAGCGCCCTACAATGAGCAGTTCTTC. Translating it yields CASSYSRLAPYNEQFF.

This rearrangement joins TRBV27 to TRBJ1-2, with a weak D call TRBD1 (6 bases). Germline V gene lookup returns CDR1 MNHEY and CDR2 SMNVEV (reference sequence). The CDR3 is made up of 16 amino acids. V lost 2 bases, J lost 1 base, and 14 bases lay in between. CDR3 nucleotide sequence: TGTGCCAGCAGTTTAGGGGGCGCCGAGTTTAACTATGGCTACACCTTC. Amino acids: CASSLGGAEFNYGYTF.

The CDR3, as DNA: TGTGCCAGCAGTGACTCCTACACCGGGGAGCTGTTTTTT. Its translation is CASSDSYTGELFF. This chain uses TRBV6-4 with TRBJ2-2, with D unclear. Germline lookup yields CDR1 MRHNA and CDR2 SNTAGT. The CDR3 runs 13 residues. V was clipped by 0 bases and J by 3 bases, with 2 bases between them.

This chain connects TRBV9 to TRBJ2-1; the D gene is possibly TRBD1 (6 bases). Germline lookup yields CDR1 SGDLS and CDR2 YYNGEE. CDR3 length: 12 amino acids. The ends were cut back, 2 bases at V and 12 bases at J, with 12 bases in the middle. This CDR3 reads CASSVIGTRQFF. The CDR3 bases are TGTGCCAGCAGCGTCATCGGGACAAGGCAGTTCTTC. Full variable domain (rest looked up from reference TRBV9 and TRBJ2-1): DSGVTQTPKHLITATGQRVTLRCSPRSGDLSVYWYQQSLDQGLQFLIQYYNGEERAKGNILERFSAQQFPDLHSELNLSSLELGDSALYFCASSVIGTRQFFGPGTRLTVL.

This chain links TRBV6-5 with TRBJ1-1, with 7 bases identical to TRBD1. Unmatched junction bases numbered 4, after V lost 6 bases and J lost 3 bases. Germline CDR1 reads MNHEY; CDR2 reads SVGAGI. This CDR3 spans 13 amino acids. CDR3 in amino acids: CASRWTGYTEAFF. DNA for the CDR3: TGTGCCAGCAGGTGGACAGGATACACTGAAGCTTTCTTT.